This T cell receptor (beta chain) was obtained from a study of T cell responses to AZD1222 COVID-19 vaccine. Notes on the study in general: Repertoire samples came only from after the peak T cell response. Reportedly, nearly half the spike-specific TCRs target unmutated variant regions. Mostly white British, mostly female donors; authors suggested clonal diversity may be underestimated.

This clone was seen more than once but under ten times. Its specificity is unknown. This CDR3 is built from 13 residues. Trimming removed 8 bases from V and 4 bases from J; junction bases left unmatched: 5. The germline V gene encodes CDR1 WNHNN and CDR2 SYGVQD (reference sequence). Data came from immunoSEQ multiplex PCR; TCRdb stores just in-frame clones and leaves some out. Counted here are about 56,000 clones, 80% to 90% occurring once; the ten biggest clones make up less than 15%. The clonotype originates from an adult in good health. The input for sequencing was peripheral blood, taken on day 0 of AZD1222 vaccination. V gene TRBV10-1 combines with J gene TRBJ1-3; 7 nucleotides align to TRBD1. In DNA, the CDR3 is TGCGCCAGCCAGGGACAGAGCGGAAACACCATATATTTT. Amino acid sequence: CASQGQSGNTIYF.